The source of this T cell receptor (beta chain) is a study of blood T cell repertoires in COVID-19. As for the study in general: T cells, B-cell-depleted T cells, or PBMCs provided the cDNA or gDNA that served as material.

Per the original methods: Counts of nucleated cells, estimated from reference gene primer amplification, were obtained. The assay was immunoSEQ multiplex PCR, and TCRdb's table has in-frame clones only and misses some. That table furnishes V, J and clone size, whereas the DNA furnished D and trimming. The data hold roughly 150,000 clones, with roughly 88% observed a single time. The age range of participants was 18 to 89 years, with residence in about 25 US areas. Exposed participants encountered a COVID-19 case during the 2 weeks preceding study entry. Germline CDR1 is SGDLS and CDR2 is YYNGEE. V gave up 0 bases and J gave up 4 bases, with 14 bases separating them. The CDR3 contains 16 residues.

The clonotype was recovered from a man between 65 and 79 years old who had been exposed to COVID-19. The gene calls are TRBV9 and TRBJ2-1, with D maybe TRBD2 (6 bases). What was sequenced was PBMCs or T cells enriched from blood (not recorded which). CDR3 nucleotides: TGTGCCAGCAGCGTAGAACTAGCAGATCCTTACAATGAGCAGTTCTTC. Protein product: CASSVELADPYNEQFF.